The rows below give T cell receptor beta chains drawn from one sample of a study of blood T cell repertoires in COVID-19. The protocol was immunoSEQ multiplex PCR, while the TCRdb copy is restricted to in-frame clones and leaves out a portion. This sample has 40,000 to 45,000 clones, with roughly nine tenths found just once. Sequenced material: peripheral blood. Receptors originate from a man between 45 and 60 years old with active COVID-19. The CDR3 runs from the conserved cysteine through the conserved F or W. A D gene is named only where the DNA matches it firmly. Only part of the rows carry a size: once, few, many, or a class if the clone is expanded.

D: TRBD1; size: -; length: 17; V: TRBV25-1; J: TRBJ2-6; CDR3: CASSEAWTGSGANVLTF; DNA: TGTGCCAGCAGTGAGGCCTGGACAGGATCTGGGGCCAACGTCCTGACTTTC
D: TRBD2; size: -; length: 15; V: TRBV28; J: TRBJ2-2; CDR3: CASSPGLAGTGELFF; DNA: TGTGCCAGCAGCCCGGGACTAGCGGGCACCGGGGAGCTGTTTTTT
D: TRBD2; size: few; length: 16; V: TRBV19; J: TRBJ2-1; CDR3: CASSTGLAGVHLVQFF; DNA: TGTGCCAGTAGTACGGGACTAGCGGGAGTACATTTGGTGCAGTTCTTC
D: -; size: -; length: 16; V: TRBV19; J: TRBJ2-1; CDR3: CASSFHGVNSYNEQFF; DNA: TGTGCCAGTAGTTTCCACGGGGTCAACTCCTACAATGAGCAGTTCTTC
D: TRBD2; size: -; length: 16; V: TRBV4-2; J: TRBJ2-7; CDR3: CASSEVSSGTAYEQYF; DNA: TGTGCCAGCAGCGAAGTCTCTAGCGGGACTGCCTACGAGCAGTACTTC
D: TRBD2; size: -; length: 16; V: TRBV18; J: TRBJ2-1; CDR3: CASSPNLSGVYNEQFF; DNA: TGTGCCAGCTCACCAAACCTTAGCGGGGTATACAATGAGCAGTTCTTC
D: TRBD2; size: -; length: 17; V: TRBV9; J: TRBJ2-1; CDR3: CASSIRLAGVSYNEQFF; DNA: TGTGCCAGCAGCATCCGACTGGCGGGAGTGTCCTACAATGAGCAGTTCTTC
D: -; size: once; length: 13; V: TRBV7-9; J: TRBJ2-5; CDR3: CASSLGGEETQYF; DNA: TGTGCCAGCAGCTTAGGAGGTGAAGAGACCCAGTACTTC
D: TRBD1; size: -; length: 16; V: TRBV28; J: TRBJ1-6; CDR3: CASSPRTGGHNSPLHF; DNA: TGTGCCAGCAGTCCAAGGACAGGGGGCCATAATTCACCCCTCCACTTT
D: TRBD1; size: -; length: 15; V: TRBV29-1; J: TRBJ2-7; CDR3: CSVEDRVGTVYEQYF; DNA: TGCAGCGTTGAAGATCGGGTCGGGACAGTATACGAGCAGTACTTC
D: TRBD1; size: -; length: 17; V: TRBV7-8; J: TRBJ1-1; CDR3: CASSLEGAGLLNTEAFF; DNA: TGTGCCAGCAGCTTAGAGGGGGCGGGACTCCTGAACACTGAAGCTTTCTTT
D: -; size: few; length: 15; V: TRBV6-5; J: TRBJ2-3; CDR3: CASKPLPGGTDTQYF; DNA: TGTGCCAGCAAACCTCTCCCCGGGGGCACAGATACGCAGTATTTT
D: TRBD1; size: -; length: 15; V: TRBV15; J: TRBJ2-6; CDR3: CATSRGQSGANVLTF; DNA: TGTGCCACCAGCAGGGGACAGTCTGGGGCCAACGTCCTGACTTTC